This TCR beta chain was observed in a study of PD-1 blockade in classical Hodgkin lymphoma. Overall study findings and caveats: A significant rise in TCR diversity by C4D1 was seen for CD4+ but not CD8+ cells. Individuals initiating nivolumab under 1 year after ASCT were excluded. Complete responders entered with baseline diversity on par with newly diagnosed patients, the results showed. Why the repertoires differ is still unclear, perhaps disease activity or prior therapy.

The table came from immunoSEQ multiplex PCR; TCRdb's copy has only in-frame clones and leaves some out. Found here are 90,000 to 120,000 clones, 89% of them singletons; the top ten hold about 20%. Every one of the patients relapsed after autologous stem cell transplantation (brentuximab vedotin exposure was variable). Of note for this clone: The antigen is not known.

Looked up from germline, CDR1 is LGHNA and CDR2 is YNFKEQ. CDR3 size: 16 residues. The V segment lost 4 bases and the J segment 2 bases; nucleotides outside the gene matches: 8. This chain connects TRBV4-2 to TRBJ2-5, with TRBD1 identical over 9 bases. The sample consisted of peripheral blood mononuclear cells (PBMCs), taken before the second cycle of nivolumab. The clonotype originates from a human donor with classical Hodgkin lymphoma. The CDR3 loop is CASSRDGGTGQETQYF. The CDR3 nucleotides read TGTGCCAGCAGCCGTGATGGTGGGACAGGGCAAGAGACCCAGTACTTC.